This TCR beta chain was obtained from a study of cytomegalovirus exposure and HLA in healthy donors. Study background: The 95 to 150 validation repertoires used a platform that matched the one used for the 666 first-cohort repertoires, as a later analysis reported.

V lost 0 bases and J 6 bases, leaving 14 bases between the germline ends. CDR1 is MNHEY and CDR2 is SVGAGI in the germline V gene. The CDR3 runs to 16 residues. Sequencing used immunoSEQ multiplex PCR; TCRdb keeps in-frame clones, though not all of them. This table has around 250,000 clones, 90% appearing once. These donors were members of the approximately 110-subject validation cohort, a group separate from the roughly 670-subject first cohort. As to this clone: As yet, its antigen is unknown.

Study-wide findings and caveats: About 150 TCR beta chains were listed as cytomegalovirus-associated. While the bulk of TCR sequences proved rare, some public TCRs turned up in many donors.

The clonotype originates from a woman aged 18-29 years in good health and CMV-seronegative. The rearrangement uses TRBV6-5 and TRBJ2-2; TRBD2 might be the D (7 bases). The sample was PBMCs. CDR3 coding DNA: TGTGCCAGCAGTTACTCAGGGGGGGGCGTCCCCGGGGAGCTGTTTTTT. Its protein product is CASSYSGGGVPGELFF.